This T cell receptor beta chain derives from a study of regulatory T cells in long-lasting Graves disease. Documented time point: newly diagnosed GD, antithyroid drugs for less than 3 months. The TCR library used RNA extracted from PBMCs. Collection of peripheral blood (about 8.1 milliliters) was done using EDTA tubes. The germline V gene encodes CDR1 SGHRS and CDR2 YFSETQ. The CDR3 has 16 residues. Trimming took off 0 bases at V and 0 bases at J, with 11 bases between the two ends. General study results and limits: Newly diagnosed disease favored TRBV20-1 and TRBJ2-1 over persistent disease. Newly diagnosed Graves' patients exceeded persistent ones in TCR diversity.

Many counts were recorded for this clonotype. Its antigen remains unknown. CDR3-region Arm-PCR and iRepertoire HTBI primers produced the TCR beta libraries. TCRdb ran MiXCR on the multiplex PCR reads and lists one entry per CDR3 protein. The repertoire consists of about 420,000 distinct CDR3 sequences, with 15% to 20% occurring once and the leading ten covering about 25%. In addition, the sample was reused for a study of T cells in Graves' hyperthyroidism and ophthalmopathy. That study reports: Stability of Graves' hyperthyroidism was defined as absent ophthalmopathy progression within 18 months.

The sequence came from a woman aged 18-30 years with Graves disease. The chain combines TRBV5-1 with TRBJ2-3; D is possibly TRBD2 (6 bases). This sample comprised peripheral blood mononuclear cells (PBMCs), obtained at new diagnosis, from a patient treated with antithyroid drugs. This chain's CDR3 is CASSLAGSGSTDTQYF. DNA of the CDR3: TGCGCCAGCAGCTTGGCCGGGAGTGGGAGCACAGATACGCAGTATTTT.